A selection of T cell receptor beta chains follows, all from one sample in a study of CD4 T cells in relation to SARS-CoV-2 and coronaviruses. Their target antigens are unknown. Sequenced by immunoSEQ multiplex PCR; TCRdb stores in-frame clones only, minus some. The data hold fewer than 45,000 clones, with over 75% observed a single time. Sequenced input: naive CD4+ T cells from PBMCs, cultured in vitro. The receptors were gathered from an adult with COVID-19. Each CDR3 is given with its conserved first and last residue. The D gene is left open where the match is weak. Some rows have no size entry. The others give once, few or many, or a class for an expanded clone.

.	.	TRBV5-5	TRBJ2-1	CASRDRSLRGGRLLYNEQFF	TGTGCCAGCAGGGACCGGAGCTTAAGAGGTGGCAGATTACTCTACAATGAGCAGTTCTTC
.	few	TRBV5-4	TRBJ2-1	CASSPQGSNEQFF	TGTGCCAGCAGCCCCCAAGGGAGCAATGAGCAGTTCTTC
TRBD1	few	TRBV7-9	TRBJ1-1	CASSLANRGLTEAFF	TGTGCCAGCAGCTTAGCGAACAGGGGGCTGACTGAAGCTTTCTTT
.	once	TRBV7-2	TRBJ2-3	CASSLVGGPDTQYF	TGTGCCAGCAGCTTAGTGGGGGGCCCAGATACGCAGTATTTT
TRBD2	.	TRBV5-1	TRBJ2-5	CASSLGLADGETQYF	TGCGCCAGCAGCTTAGGACTAGCGGACGGAGAGACCCAGTACTTC
.	once	TRBV4-3	TRBJ1-2	CASSQDTGNYGYTF	TGCGCCAGCAGCCAAGATACAGGGAACTATGGCTACACCTTC
.	.	TRBV12-3/TRBV12-4	TRBJ2-1	CASSFRKHNEQFF	TGTGCCAGCAGTTTTCGAAAGCACAATGAGCAGTTCTTC
.	.	TRBV3-1/TRBV3-2	TRBJ2-1	CASSQDGAQKQFF	TGTGCCAGCAGCCAAGATGGAGCTCAGAAGCAGTTCTTC
.	once	TRBV11-3	TRBJ2-1	CASSLGETPFNEQFF	TGTGCCAGCAGCTTAGGCGAGACGCCCTTCAATGAGCAGTTCTTC
.	.	TRBV28	TRBJ1-4	CASSQRGGRNEKLFF	TGTGCCAGCAGTCAACGGGGGGGGCGGAATGAAAAACTGTTTTTT
.	once	TRBV6-2/TRBV6-3	TRBJ2-7	CASSEGLAKGEQYF	TGTGCCAGCAGCGAGGGGCTGGCTAAGGGGGAGCAGTACTTC
TRBD2	.	TRBV2	TRBJ2-7	CASSEGTSGYYEQYF	TGTGCCAGCAGTGAGGGGACTAGCGGGTACTACGAGCAGTACTTC
TRBD2	.	TRBV6-5	TRBJ2-7	CASRGTSGKTYEQYF	TGTGCCAGCAGGGGGACTAGCGGAAAGACCTACGAGCAGTACTTC
.	.	TRBV7-9	TRBJ2-2	CASSALAAGELFF	TGTGCCAGCAGCGCACTAGCAGCGGGGGAGCTGTTTTTT
.	.	TRBV5-6	TRBJ1-1	CASSLGTGVLAFF	TGTGCCAGCAGCTTGGGGACCGGGGTTTTGGCTTTCTTT
TRBD2	.	TRBV19	TRBJ2-3	CASRAGGPDTQYF	TGTGCCAGTAGAGCGGGAGGGCCGGATACGCAGTATTTT
.	.	TRBV3-1/TRBV3-2	TRBJ2-5	CASSETRGGGGETQYF	TGTGCCAGCAGCGAAACAAGGGGGGGAGGAGGAGAGACCCAGTACTTC
TRBD1	.	TRBV6-1	TRBJ2-7	CASSGQGAVNMFYEQYF	TGTGCCAGCAGTGGACAGGGGGCAGTAAATATGTTCTACGAGCAGTACTTC
.	.	TRBV7-9	TRBJ2-7	CASSLGLSYEQYF	TGTGCCAGCAGCTTAGGGTTATCCTACGAGCAGTACTTC
.	.	TRBV7-9	TRBJ2-7	CASSLGSGGPYEQYF	TGTGCCAGCAGCTTGGGGTCTGGGGGTCCCTACGAGCAGTACTTC
.	.	TRBV11-2	TRBJ2-7	CASSFRPQWAGPYEQYF	TGTGCCAGCAGCTTCCGACCCCAGTGGGCGGGTCCCTACGAGCAGTACTTC
.	few	TRBV3-1/TRBV3-2	TRBJ2-7	CASSQQDRAYEQYF	TGTGCCAGCAGCCAACAGGACAGAGCCTACGAGCAGTACTTC
.	.	TRBV9	TRBJ2-3	CASSPRTSTDTQYF	TGTGCCAGCAGCCCCCGGACTAGCACAGATACGCAGTATTTT
.	.	TRBV5-4	TRBJ2-3	CASSFRGITGTDTQYF	TGTGCCAGCAGCTTTCGAGGGATTACTGGCACAGATACGCAGTATTTT
TRBD2	.	TRBV19	TRBJ2-2	CASSIKSLTSGRNTGELFF	TGTGCCAGTAGTATAAAATCGTTGACTAGCGGGAGGAACACCGGGGAGCTGTTTTTT
.	.	TRBV20-1	TRBJ2-3	CSASRRGTSTDTQYF	TGCAGTGCTAGTCGCAGGGGGACTAGCACAGATACGCAGTATTTT
.	once	TRBV6-1	TRBJ1-1	CASSERTLVPEAFF	TGTGCCAGCAGTGAAAGAACTTTGGTCCCTGAAGCTTTCTTT
.	.	TRBV18	TRBJ1-3	CASSAGYTGNTIYF	TGTGCCAGCTCCGCGGGGTACACTGGAAACACCATATATTTT
.	once	TRBV5-1	TRBJ2-7	CASSLGGGLRYEQYF	TGCGCCAGCAGCTTGGGAGGTGGGCTTCGTTACGAGCAGTACTTC
TRBD2	.	TRBV4-1	TRBJ2-1	CASSQVGLAGINEQFF	TGCGCCAGCAGCCAAGTGGGACTAGCGGGGATCAATGAGCAGTTCTTC
.	few	TRBV4-2	TRBJ2-2	CASNSGTGELFF	TGTGCCAGCAACTCAGGGACCGGGGAGCTGTTTTTT
.	.	TRBV28	TRBJ1-2	CASSNLNYGYTF	TGTGCCAGCAGTAACCTTAACTATGGCTACACCTTC
TRBD1	.	TRBV30	TRBJ2-1	CAWNQGADDEQFF	TGTGCCTGGAACCAGGGGGCGGACGATGAGCAGTTCTTC
.	.	TRBV6-1	TRBJ1-1	CASSELFGGGTEAFF	TGTGCCAGCAGTGAACTCTTTGGGGGCGGCACTGAAGCTTTCTTT
TRBD2	.	TRBV6-1	TRBJ2-3	CASSDSRTSGGSTDTQYF	TGTGCCAGCAGTGATAGCAGGACTAGCGGGGGTAGCACAGATACGCAGTATTTT
.	.	TRBV28	TRBJ2-7	CASSLEQGPYSREQYF	TGTGCCAGCAGTTTAGAGCAGGGCCCCTATTCGAGGGAGCAGTACTTC
.	.	TRBV5-1	TRBJ2-7	CASSLGYEQYF	TGCGCCAGCAGCTTGGGCTACGAGCAGTACTTC
.	.	TRBV28	TRBJ1-4	CASFGRGSTNEKLFF	TGTGCCAGCTTTGGGAGGGGGTCAACTAATGAAAAACTGTTTTTT
.	once	TRBV7-3	TRBJ2-2	CASSLTSQSGELFF	TGTGCCAGCAGCTTAACGTCACAGTCCGGGGAGCTGTTTTTT
.	few	TRBV7-9	TRBJ2-7	CASSRGTDYEQYF	TGTGCCAGCAGCCGGGGGACAGACTACGAGCAGTACTTC
.	.	TRBV5-4	TRBJ2-1	CASSYFWGYNEQFF	TGTGCCAGCAGCTATTTTTGGGGTTACAATGAGCAGTTCTTC
.	.	TRBV10-3	TRBJ1-2	CAITQGIKNYGYTF	TGTGCCATCACCCAGGGCATAAAGAACTATGGCTACACCTTC
TRBD2	few	TRBV2	TRBJ2-1	CASRGGTSGYNEQFF	TGTGCCAGCAGGGGAGGGACTAGCGGATACAATGAGCAGTTCTTC
.	.	TRBV28	TRBJ2-6	CASTGGPAGGANVLTF	TGTGCCAGCACTGGCGGCCCCGCGGGGGGGGCCAACGTCCTGACTTTC
TRBD1	.	TRBV2	TRBJ2-7	CASRERRDRAYEQYF	TGTGCCAGCAGGGAACGTCGGGACAGGGCCTACGAGCAGTACTTC
.	.	TRBV4-3	TRBJ2-1	CASSHGDNEQFF	TGCGCCAGCAGCCATGGAGACAATGAGCAGTTCTTC
TRBD2	.	TRBV28	TRBJ2-7	CASSLDLAGGGAFYEQYF	TGTGCCAGCAGTTTAGACCTAGCGGGAGGAGGAGCTTTTTACGAGCAGTACTTC
TRBD2	.	TRBV4-1	TRBJ2-7	CASSHEGRGFNSYEQYF	TGCGCCAGCAGCCACGAGGGGCGGGGGTTTAACTCCTACGAGCAGTACTTC
.	.	TRBV30	TRBJ2-1	CAWRYYNEQFF	TGTGCCTGGAGATACTACAATGAGCAGTTCTTC
TRBD1	.	TRBV7-3	TRBJ2-5	CASSVQGTETQYF	TGTGCCAGCAGTGTACAGGGGACAGAGACCCAGTACTTC
TRBD2	.	TRBV28	TRBJ2-1	CASKTSGSPDEQFF	TGTGCCAGTAAGACTAGCGGGAGCCCCGATGAGCAGTTCTTC
.	once	TRBV6-5	TRBJ2-7	CASSLTRVYEQYF	TGTGCCAGCAGTTTAACACGGGTGTACGAGCAGTACTTC
TRBD1	.	TRBV9	TRBJ1-2	CASSVAGQGSGYTF	TGTGCCAGCAGCGTCGCCGGACAGGGGAGTGGCTACACCTTC
.	once	TRBV14	TRBJ2-3	CASSQDLVTGYTDTQYF	TGTGCCAGCAGCCAAGATCTTGTGACAGGATACACAGATACGCAGTATTTT
.	.	TRBV7-2	TRBJ1-6	CASSLSSYNSPLHF	TGTGCCAGCAGCTTATCCTCCTATAATTCACCCCTCCACTTT
TRBD2	.	TRBV27	TRBJ2-5	CASGASGSEETQYF	TGTGCCAGTGGGGCTAGCGGGAGTGAGGAGACCCAGTACTTC
.	.	TRBV4-2	TRBJ1-1	CASSQDFLDDSQAFF	TGTGCCAGCAGCCAAGATTTTCTGGATGACAGCCAAGCTTTCTTT
TRBD2	.	TRBV10-3	TRBJ2-2	CAKPTSGRAGFGTGELFF	TGTGCCAAACCGACTAGCGGGAGGGCCGGTTTTGGGACCGGGGAGCTGTTTTTT
TRBD2	few	TRBV7-9	TRBJ2-5	CASSYGSSGLQETQYF	TGTGCCAGCAGCTACGGATCTAGCGGGCTCCAAGAGACCCAGTACTTC